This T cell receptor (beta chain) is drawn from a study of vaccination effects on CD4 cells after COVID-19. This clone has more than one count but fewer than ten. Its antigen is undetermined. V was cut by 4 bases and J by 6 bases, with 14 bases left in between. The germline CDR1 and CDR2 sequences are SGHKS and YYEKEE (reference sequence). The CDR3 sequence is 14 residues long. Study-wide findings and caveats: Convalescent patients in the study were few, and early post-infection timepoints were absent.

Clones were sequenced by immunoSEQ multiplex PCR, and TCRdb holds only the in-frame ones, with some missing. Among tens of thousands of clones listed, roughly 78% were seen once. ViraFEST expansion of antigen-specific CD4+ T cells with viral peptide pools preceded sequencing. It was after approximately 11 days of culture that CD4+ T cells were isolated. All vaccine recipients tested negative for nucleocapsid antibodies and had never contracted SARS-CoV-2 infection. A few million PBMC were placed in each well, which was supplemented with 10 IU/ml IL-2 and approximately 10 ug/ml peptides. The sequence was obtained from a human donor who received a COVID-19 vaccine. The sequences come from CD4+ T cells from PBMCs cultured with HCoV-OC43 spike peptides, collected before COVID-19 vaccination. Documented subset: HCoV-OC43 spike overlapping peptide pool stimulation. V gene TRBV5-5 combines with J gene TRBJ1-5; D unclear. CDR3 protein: CASSPGISPQPQHF. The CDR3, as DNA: TGTGCCAGCAGCCCCGGGATTTCCCCTCAGCCCCAGCATTTT.